These 17 T cell receptor beta chains were all obtained from the same sample, sequenced in a study of blood T cell repertoires in COVID-19. TCRdb's table, derived via immunoSEQ multiplex PCR, lists solely in-frame clones and lacks some. This table holds about 120,000 clones, approximately 74% found once. Sequencing used peripheral blood. The receptors derive from a man aged 55 to 69 with acute or convalescent COVID-19.

This rearrangement joins TRBV3-1 (or the pseudogene TRBV3-2) to TRBJ2-5, with TRBD2 matching 7 bases. Germline-derived CDR1 and CDR2 are LGHDT and YNNKEL (reference sequence). The junction had 5 bases not matched to a gene; V was cut back by 8 bases and J by 2 bases. The CDR3 is 13 amino acids. In DNA form, the CDR3 reads TGTGCCAGCGGTGTTAGCGGGCAAGAGACCCAGTACTTC. It translates to CASGVSGQETQYF.

This clone was counted once. The chain combines TRBV4-1 with TRBJ2-1, with 11 bases matching TRBD2. Germline V lookup: CDR1 MGHRA, CDR2 YSYEKL. The junction had 6 bases not matched to a gene; V was cut back by 3 bases and J by 5 bases. This CDR3 has 16 amino acids. The CDR3 loop is CASSQLAGGRNNEQFF. In DNA form, the CDR3 reads TGCGCCAGCAGCCAGTTAGCGGGGGGGCGTAACAATGAGCAGTTCTTC.

The V call is TRBV30, the J call TRBJ1-6, with D perhaps TRBD1 (5 bases). The germline V and J ends were trimmed by 4 bases and 0 bases, with 10 bases remaining between them. Germline lookup yields CDR1 GTSNPN and CDR2 SVGIG (reference sequence). This CDR3 contains 15 residues. CDR3 coding DNA: TGTGCCTGGACCAGGGCGAGCTCCTATAATTCACCCCTCCACTTT. Translating gives CAWTRASSYNSPLHF.

This clone appeared a few times. The CDR3 DNA is TGTGCCAGCAGTTCACTCCCGGGGAGGGGAGAGTACGAGCAGTACTTC. Its translation: CASSSLPGRGEYEQYF. The chain uses TRBV6-5 and TRBJ2-7; TRBD2 aligns across 7 bases. The CDR3 covers 16 residues. V shed 4 bases, J shed 4 bases, and the junction held 13 bases outside the gene matches. CDR1 and CDR2 (germline): MNHEY, SVGAGI.

In its sample, this clone was seen a few times. This sequence joins TRBV7-2 and TRBJ1-2; the D gene is possibly TRBD1 (5 bases). Between the trimmed V and J ends, which lost 6 bases and 7 bases, there was a span of 18 bases. The CDR3 runs 14 residues. Germline V gene lookup returns CDR1 SGHTA and CDR2 FQGNSA. The CDR3 loop reads CASRPGLGSGGYTF. The CDR3 nucleotides are TGTGCCAGCAGACCGGGACTCGGGAGTGGTGGCTACACCTTC.

This chain links TRBV28 with TRBJ1-5; the D is unclear. The CDR3 totals 13 residues. V was clipped by 5 bases and J by 6 bases, with 11 bases between them. CDR1 is MDHEN, CDR2 SYDVKM, per germline. The CDR3 is CASSRYFGQPQHF. The CDR3 DNA sequence: TGTGCCAGCAGTCGGTATTTTGGTCAGCCCCAGCATTTT. The complete variable domain, with remaining parts taken from reference TRBV28 and TRBJ1-5, reads DVKVTQSSRYLVKRTGEKVFLECVQDMDHENMFWYRQDPGLGLRLIYFSYDVKMKEKGDIPEGYSVSREKKERFSLILESASTNQTSMYLCASSRYFGQPQHFGDGTRLSIL.

The chain joins TRBV5-1 to TRBJ2-1; TRBD2 agrees at 11 bases. The germline V gene has CDR1 SGHRS and CDR2 YFSETQ. J gave up 9 bases and V 3 bases, and 2 bases lay outside the gene matches. The CDR3 sequence is 13 residues long. The CDR3 DNA reads TGCGCCAGCAGCTCTGGGACTAGCGGTGAGCAGTTCTTC. Its translation is CASSSGTSGEQFF.

The chain uses TRBV5-8 and TRBJ2-3; TRBD1 agrees at 11 bases. Germline CDR1 reads SGHTS; CDR2 reads YDEGEE. V lost 5 bases, J lost 15 bases, and 8 bases stayed unmatched. This CDR3 comprises 12 residues. CDR3 loop: CASRRTGGVQYF. The CDR3 DNA is TGTGCCAGCAGGAGGACAGGGGGCGTTCAATATTTT.

V gene TRBV7-7 combines with J gene TRBJ2-6, with a weak D call TRBD1 (6 bases). V lost 5 bases and J 0 bases, leaving 11 bases between the germline ends. There are 16 residues in the CDR3. Germline lookup yields CDR1 SSHAT and CDR2 FNYEAQ (reference sequence). The CDR3 DNA reads TGTGCCAGCAGCCCCGACAGGATCTCTGGGGCCAACGTCCTGACTTTC. Amino acid sequence: CASSPDRISGANVLTF.

The rearrangement joins TRBV7-3 to TRBJ1-1; 7 bases are shared with TRBD1. Germline V CDR1 and CDR2: SGHTA, FQGTGA. The CDR3 sequence is 16 residues long. Unmatched junction bases numbered 11, after V lost 5 bases and J lost 2 bases. The CDR3: CASSAQSQGGNTEAFF. CDR3 nucleotides: TGTGCCAGCAGCGCACAGAGCCAGGGGGGTAACACTGAAGCTTTCTTT.

This clone was observed once. The chain couples TRBV3-1 (or the pseudogene TRBV3-2) to TRBJ1-5; 8 positions match TRBD1. V trimming: 3 bases; J trimming: 6 bases; junction bases outside the gene matches: 7. This CDR3 is built from 15 residues. Germline V gene sequence: CDR1 LGHDT, CDR2 YNNKEL (reference sequence). In DNA, the CDR3 is TGTGCCAGCAGCCAGGGGCAGGGGGCATTTCAGCCCCAGCATTTT. Its translation: CASSQGQGAFQPQHF.

The J gene is TRBJ2-2, the V gene TRBV7-9; TRBD2 matches at 13 bases. The CDR3 totals 16 residues. Germline loops: CDR1 SEHNR, CDR2 FQNEAQ (reference sequence). The J segment lost 7 bases and the V segment lost 5 bases, leaving 7 bases of the junction unmatched. The CDR3 spells CASSLRTSGGSGELFF. The CDR3, as DNA: TGTGCCAGCAGCCTCCGGACTAGCGGGGGCAGCGGGGAGCTGTTTTTT. Full variable domain (remainder filled in from reference TRBV7-9 and TRBJ2-2): DTGVSQNPRHKITKRGQNVTFRCDPISEHNRLYWYRQTLGQGPEFLTYFQNEAQLEKSRLLSDRFSAERPKGSFSTLEIQRTEQGDSAMYLCASSLRTSGGSGELFFGEGSRLTVL.

V gene TRBV5-1 combines with J gene TRBJ2-1; 9 bases are shared with TRBD1. CDR1 and CDR2 from the germline V gene are SGHRS and YFSETQ. CDR3 length equals 15 residues. The V gene end was trimmed by 4 bases and the J gene end by 2 bases; junction bases not matched to a gene: 4. CDR3 in DNA: TGCGCCAGCAGCGTGGACAGGGGAACCTACAATGAGCAGTTCTTC. Residues: CASSVDRGTYNEQFF.

This clone was seen only a few times. The J gene is TRBJ1-2, the V gene TRBV29-1; 9 bases are a match to TRBD1. V lost 7 bases and J lost 8; bases outside the gene matches: 8. In germline, CDR1 is SQVTM, CDR2 ANQGSEA. The CDR3 length is 12 residues. CDR3 DNA: TGCAGCGCCCTAACAGGGGGCGGAGGCTACACCTTC. Protein product: CSALTGGGGYTF.

There are many counts of this clone. This sequence joins TRBV5-4 and TRBJ2-3; 9 nucleotides match TRBD1. Unmatched junction bases numbered 0, after V lost 3 bases and J lost 1 base. CDR3 size: 14 residues. Germline V gives CDR1 SGHNT, CDR2 YYREEE (reference sequence). CDR3 in amino acids: CASSWDRGTDTQYF. The CDR3 region has the DNA TGTGCCAGCAGCTGGGACAGGGGCACAGATACGCAGTATTTT.

This clone was picked up one time. This rearrangement joins TRBV15 to TRBJ2-1; 11 nucleotides match TRBD2. Germline values: CDR1 LNHNV, CDR2 YYDKDF (reference sequence). This CDR3 region has 16 residues. J lost 8 bases, V lost 5 bases, and 11 bases had no gene match. The CDR3 coding sequence is TGTGCCACCAGCCGGTCGGGACTAGCGGACAGAGATGAGCAGTTCTTC. Its protein product is CATSRSGLADRDEQFF.

This rearrangement joins TRBV4-1 to TRBJ2-7; 14 nucleotides align to TRBD2. Germline V CDR1 and CDR2: MGHRA, YSYEKL. Trimming took 2 bases from V and 6 from J; bases not matched to a gene: 9. The length of the CDR3 is 17 residues. In DNA, the CDR3 is TGCGCCAGCAGCCAATTTACGACTAGCGGGGGGGAAGGCGAGCAGTACTTC. Protein: CASSQFTTSGGEGEQYF.